This T cell receptor (beta chain) was profiled in a study of blood T cell repertoires in COVID-19. Looking at the study overall: COVID-19 samples collected from the United States, Italy and Spain covered acute and convalescent phases.

The CDR3 loop spans 14 amino acids. The ends were cut back, 4 bases at V and 5 bases at J, with 8 bases in the middle. Per germline, CDR1 KGHDR and CDR2 SFDVKD. Assay: immunoSEQ multiplex PCR; the TCRdb copy retains only in-frame clones and omits some. The sample shows approximately 490,000 clones, approximately 91% of them seen only once. The sequenced sample was PBMCs or T cells enriched from blood (not recorded which). The receptor's source is a woman in her sixties or seventies who had recovered from COVID-19. This chain links TRBV24-1 with TRBJ2-6; D gene uncertain. CDR3 region: CATSDPRRANVLTF. Here the CDR3 DNA reads TGTGCCACCAGTGACCCGCGAAGGGCCAACGTCCTGACTTTC.